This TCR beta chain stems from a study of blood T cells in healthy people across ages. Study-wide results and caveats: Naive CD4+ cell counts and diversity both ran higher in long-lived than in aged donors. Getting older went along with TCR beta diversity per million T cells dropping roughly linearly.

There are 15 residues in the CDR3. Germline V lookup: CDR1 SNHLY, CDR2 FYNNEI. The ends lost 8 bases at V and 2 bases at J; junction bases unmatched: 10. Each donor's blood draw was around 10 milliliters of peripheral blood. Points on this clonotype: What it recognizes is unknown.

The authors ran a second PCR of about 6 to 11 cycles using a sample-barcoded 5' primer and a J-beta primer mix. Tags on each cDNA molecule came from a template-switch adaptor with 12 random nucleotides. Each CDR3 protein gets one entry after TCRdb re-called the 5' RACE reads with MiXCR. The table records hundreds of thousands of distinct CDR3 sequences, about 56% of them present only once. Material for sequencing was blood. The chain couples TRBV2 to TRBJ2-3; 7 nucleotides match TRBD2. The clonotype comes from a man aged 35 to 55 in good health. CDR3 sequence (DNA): TGTGCCAGCTCCATCCGGACTAGGATCACAGATACGCAGTATTTT. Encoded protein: CASSIRTRITDTQYF.